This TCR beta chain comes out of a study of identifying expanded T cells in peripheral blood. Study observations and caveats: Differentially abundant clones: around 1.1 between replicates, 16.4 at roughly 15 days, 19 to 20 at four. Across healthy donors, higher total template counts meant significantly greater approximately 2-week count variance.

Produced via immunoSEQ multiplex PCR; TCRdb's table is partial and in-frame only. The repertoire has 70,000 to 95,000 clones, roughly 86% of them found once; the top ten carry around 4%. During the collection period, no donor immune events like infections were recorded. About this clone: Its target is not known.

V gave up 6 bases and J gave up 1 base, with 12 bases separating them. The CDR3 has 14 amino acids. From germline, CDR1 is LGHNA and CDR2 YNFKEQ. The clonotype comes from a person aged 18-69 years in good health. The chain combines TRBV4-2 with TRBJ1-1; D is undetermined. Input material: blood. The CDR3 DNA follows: TGTGCCAGCAGATATACCGGGGAGAACACTGAAGCTTTCTTT. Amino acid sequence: CASRYTGENTEAFF.